The T cell receptor beta chain under discussion was sequenced for a study of blood T cell repertoires in COVID-19. At the level of the study: The United States, Italy and Spain supplied acute and convalescent COVID-19 samples. The cDNA or gDNA used as material had been derived from T cells, B-cell-depleted T cells, or PBMCs.

The length of the CDR3 is 13 residues. CDR1 SSHAT and CDR2 FNYEAQ come from the germline V gene (reference sequence). Of note for this clone: One end of the junction varies from germline; a read error may be responsible.

As processed by the authors: By means of reference gene primer amplification, nucleated cell counts were estimated. The method was immunoSEQ multiplex PCR; TCRdb's version includes in-frame clones alone and lacks a portion of them. V, J and clone size are those of that table, while D and trimming were read from the DNA. The sample includes 240,000 or so clones, about 83% of them seen just once. The chain uses TRBV7-7 and TRBJ2-1; D possibly corresponds to TRBD1 (6 bases). What was sequenced was peripheral blood. The receptor was isolated from an elderly man with acute or convalescent COVID-19. Written as DNA, the CDR3 is TGTGCTAGCAGCGCCAGGGTAGGGGGTGAGCAGTTCTTC. Its translation: CASSARVGGEQFF. Based on the CDR3 plus reference TRBV7-7 and TRBJ2-1, the full variable domain is GAGVSQSPRYKVTKRGQDVTLRCDPISSHATLYWYQQALGQGPEFLTYFNYEAQPDKSGLPSDRFSAERPEGSISTLTIQRTEQRDSAMYRCASSARVGGEQFFGPGTRLTVL.